This TCR beta chain appears in the sequencing data of a study of blood T cell repertoires in COVID-19. For the study at large: Nucleic acid was either cDNA or gDNA, and it came from T cells, B-cell-depleted T cells, or PBMCs.

The CDR3 spans 18 residues. As processed by the authors: Amplification of reference gene primers provided the estimated nucleated cell counts. Libraries were prepared by immunoSEQ multiplex PCR; TCRdb keeps only in-frame clonotypes and omits some of them. V and J calls and clone size follow that table, whereas D and trimming were derived from the DNA. The sample has about 400,000 clones, roughly 86% seen once. Sequencing was carried out using peripheral blood. The chain couples TRBV21-1 to TRBJ2-2; the table's TRBD2 call for D was not verified on the DNA. TRBV21-1 is a pseudogene. The TCR originated in a human donor in a cohort sampled during active COVID-19. The DNA of the CDR3 is TGTGCCAGCAGTTTCCGCGGACTAGCGGGGACGAACACCGGGGAGCTGTTTTTT. Protein: CASSFRGLAGTNTGELFF.